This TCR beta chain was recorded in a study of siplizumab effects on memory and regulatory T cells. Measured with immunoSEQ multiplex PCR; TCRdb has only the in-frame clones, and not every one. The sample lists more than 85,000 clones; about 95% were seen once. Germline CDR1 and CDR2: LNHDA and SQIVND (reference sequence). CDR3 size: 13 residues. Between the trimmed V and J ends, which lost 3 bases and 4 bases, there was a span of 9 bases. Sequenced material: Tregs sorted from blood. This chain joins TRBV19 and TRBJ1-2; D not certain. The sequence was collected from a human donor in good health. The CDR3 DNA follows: TGTGCCAGTAGTATTAGCCCTCTCTATGGCTACACCTTC. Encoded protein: CASSISPLYGYTF.